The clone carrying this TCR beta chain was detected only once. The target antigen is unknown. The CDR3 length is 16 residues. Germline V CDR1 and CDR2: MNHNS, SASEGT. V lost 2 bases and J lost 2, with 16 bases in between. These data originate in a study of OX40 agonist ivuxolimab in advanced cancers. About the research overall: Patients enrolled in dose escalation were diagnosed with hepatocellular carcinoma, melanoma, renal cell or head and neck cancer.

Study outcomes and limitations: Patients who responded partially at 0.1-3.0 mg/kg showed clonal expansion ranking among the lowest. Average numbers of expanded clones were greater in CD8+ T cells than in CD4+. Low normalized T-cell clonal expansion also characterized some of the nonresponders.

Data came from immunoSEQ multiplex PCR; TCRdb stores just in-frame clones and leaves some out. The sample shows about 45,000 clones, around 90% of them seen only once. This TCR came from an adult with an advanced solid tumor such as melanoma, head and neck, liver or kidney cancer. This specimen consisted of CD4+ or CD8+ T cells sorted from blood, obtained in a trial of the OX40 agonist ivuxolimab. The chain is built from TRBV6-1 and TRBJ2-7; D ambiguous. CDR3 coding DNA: TGTGCCAGCAGTGAATTTACGACGGCCCCTCCCTACGAGCAGTACTTC. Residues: CASSEFTTAPPYEQYF.